This TCR beta chain was found in a study of cytomegalovirus exposure and HLA in healthy donors. Amplification used 60 Vbeta primers and 13 Jbeta primers. Data came from immunoSEQ multiplex PCR; TCRdb stores just in-frame clones and leaves some out. The sample shows roughly 56,000 clones, approximately 89% of them seen only once. This CDR3 is built from 17 residues. From germline, CDR1 is GTSNPN and CDR2 SVGIG (reference sequence). V was clipped by 0 bases and J by 5 bases, with 17 bases between them. Of note for this clone: Antigen unknown.

Overall study findings and caveats: The study labeled fewer than 200 TCR beta chains cytomegalovirus-associated. Reportedly, TCR beta sequences accurately predicted HLA-A and HLA-B alleles in most subjects. Within the data, a cluster of highly shared sequence variants was likely a sequencing artifact.

The chain recombines TRBV30 with TRBJ1-6; no firm D call. Specimen: PBMCs. The receptor was derived from a man in his late teens or twenties in good health and CMV-seronegative. CDR3 nucleotides: TGTGCCTGGAGTGTACCCCGAAGTTTAACTAATAATTCACCCCTCCACTTT. Residues: CAWSVPRSLTNNSPLHF.